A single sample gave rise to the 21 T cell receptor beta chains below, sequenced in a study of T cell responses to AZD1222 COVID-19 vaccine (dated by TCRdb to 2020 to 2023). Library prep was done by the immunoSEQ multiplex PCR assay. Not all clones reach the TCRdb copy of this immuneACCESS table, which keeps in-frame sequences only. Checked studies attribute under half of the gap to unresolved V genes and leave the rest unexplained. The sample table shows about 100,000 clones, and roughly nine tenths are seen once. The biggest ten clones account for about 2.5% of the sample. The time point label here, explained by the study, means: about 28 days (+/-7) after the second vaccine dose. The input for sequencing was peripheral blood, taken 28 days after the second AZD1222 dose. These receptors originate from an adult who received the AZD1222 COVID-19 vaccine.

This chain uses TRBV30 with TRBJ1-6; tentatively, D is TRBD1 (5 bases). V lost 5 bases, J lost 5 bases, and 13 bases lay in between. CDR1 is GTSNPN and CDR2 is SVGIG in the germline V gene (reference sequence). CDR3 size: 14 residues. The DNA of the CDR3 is TGTGCCTGGCGCCGGGACCTAGATAATTCACCCCTCCACTTT. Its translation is CAWRRDLDNSPLHF.

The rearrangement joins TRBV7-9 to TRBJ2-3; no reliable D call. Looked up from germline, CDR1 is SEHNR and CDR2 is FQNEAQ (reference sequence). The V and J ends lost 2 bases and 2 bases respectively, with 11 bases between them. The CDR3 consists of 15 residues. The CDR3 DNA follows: TGTGCCAGCAGCTTACAGACTGCACACACAGATACGCAGTATTTT. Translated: CASSLQTAHTDTQYF.

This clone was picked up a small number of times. The CDR3 sequence: CASSLQGYYEQYF. CDR3 DNA: TGTGCCAGCAGCTTGCAGGGCTATTACGAGCAGTACTTC. The chain employs TRBV5-6 and TRBJ2-7; perhaps TRBD1 as D (5 bases). Trimming removed 1 base at V and 4 bases at J, with 9 bases between. The CDR3 runs to 13 residues. Per the germline V gene, CDR1 is SGHDT and CDR2 is YYEEEE. Looking up the rest from reference TRBV5-6 and TRBJ2-7 gives the full variable domain: DAGVTQSPTHLIKTRGQQVTLRCSPKSGHDTVSWYQQALGQGPQFIFQYYEEEERQRGNFPDRFSGHQFPNYSSELNVNALLLGDSALYLCASSLQGYYEQYFGPGTRLTVT.

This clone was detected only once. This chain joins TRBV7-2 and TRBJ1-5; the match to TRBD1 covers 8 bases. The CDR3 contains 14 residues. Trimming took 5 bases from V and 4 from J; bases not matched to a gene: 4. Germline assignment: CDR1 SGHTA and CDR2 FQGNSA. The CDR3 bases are TGTGCCAGCAGCCCCACAGGGGGGAATCAGCCCCAGCATTTT. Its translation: CASSPTGGNQPQHF.

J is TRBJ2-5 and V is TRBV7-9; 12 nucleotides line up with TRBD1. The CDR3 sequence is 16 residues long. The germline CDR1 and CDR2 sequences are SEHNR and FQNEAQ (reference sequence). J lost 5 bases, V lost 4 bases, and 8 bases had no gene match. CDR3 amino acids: CASSSGTGGEWETQYF. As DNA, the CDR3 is TGTGCCAGCAGCTCCGGGACAGGGGGCGAATGGGAGACCCAGTACTTC.

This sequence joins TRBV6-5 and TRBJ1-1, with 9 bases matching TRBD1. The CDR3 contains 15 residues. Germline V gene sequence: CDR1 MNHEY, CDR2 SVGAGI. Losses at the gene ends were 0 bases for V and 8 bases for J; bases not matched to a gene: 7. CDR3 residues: CASSYSEGQGIEAFF. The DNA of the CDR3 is TGTGCCAGCAGTTACTCCGAGGGACAGGGAATCGAAGCTTTCTTT.

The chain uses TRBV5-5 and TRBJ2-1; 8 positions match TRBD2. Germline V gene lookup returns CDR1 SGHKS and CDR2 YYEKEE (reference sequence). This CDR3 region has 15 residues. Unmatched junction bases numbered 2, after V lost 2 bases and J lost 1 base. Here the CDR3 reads CASSFERESYNEQFF. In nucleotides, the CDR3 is TGTGCCAGCAGCTTCGAGCGGGAGTCCTACAATGAGCAGTTCTTC.

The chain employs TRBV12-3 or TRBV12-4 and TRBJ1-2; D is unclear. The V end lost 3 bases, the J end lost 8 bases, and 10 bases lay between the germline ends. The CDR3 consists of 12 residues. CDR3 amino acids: CASSLFRRGYTF. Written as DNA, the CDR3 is TGTGCCAGCAGTTTGTTCCGCCGGGGCTACACCTTC.

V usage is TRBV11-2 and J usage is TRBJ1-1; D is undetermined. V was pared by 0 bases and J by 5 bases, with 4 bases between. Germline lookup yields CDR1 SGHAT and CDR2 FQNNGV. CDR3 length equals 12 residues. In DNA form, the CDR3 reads TGTGCCAGCAGCTTAGAATCAACTGAAGCTTTCTTT. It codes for CASSLESTEAFF.

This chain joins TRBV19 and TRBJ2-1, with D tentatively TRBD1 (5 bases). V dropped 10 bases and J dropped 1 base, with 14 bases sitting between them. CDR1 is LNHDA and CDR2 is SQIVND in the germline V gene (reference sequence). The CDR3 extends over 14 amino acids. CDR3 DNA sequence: TGTGCCACCGCTAGGGGCTTATCCTACAATGAGCAGTTCTTC. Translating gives CATARGLSYNEQFF.

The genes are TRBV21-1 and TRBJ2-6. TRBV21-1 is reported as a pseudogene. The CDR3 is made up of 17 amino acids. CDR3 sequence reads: CASSKLPPLSGANVLTF. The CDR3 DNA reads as TGTGCCAGCAGCAAACTTCCCCCGCTCTCTGGGGCCAACGTCCTGACTTTC.

The CDR3 coding sequence is TGTGCCAGCAGCCAAGATGAGGTAGCGGGGGGGCCCGGGGAGCTGTTTTTT. Protein product: CASSQDEVAGGPGELFF. This chain uses TRBV3-1 (or the pseudogene TRBV3-2) with TRBJ2-2, with 11 bases matching TRBD2. From germline, CDR1 is LGHDT and CDR2 YNNKEL (reference sequence). The CDR3 runs 17 residues. J was trimmed by 6 bases and V by 0 bases; bases with no gene match: 6.

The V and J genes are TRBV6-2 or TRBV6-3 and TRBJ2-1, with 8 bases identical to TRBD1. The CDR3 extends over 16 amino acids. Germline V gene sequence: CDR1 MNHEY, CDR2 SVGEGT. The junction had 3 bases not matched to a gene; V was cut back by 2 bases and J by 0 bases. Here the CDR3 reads CASSYRDRSSYNEQFF. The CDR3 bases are TGTGCCAGCAGTTACCGGGACAGGAGCTCCTACAATGAGCAGTTCTTC.

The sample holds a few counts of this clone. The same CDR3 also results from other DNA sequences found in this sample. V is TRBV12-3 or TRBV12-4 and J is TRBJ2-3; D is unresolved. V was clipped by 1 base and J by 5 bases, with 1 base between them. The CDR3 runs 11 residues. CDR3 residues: CASSLGDTQYF. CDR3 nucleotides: TGTGCCAGCAGTTTAGGAGATACGCAGTATTTT.

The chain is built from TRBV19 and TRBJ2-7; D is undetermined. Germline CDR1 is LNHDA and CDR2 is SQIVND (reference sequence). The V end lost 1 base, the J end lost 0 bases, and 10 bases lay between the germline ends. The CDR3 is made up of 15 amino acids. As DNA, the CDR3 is TGTGCCAGTAGTATAGGCAGAATGAGCTCCTACGAGCAGTACTTC. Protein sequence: CASSIGRMSSYEQYF. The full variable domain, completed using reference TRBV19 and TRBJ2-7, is DGGITQSPKYLFRKEGQNVTLSCEQNLNHDAMYWYRQDPGQGLRLIYYSQIVNDFQKGDIAEGYSVSREKKESFPLTVTSAQKNPTAFYLCASSIGRMSSYEQYFGPGTRLTVT.

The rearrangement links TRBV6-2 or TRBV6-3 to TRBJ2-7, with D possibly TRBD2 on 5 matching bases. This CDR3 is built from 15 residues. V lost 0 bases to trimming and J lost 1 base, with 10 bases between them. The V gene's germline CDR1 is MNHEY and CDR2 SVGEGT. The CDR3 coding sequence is TGTGCCAGCAGTTACTCGCAGGACTCATCCTACGAGCAGTACTTC. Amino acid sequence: CASSYSQDSSYEQYF.

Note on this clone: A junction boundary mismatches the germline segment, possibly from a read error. CDR3 DNA: TGTGCCAGCAGTCAAGAGCCGGGACTTGTACCGTCACCCCTCCACTTT. This translates into CASSQEPGLVPSPLHF. The chain has TRBV14 and TRBJ1-6; perhaps TRBD1 as D (5 bases). There are 16 residues in the CDR3. Germline CDR1 reads SGHDN; CDR2 reads FVKESK. The complete variable domain, with remaining parts taken from reference TRBV14 and TRBJ1-6, reads EAGVTQFPSHSVIEKGQTVTLRCDPISGHDNLYWYRRVMGKEIKFLLHFVKESKQDESGMPNNRFLAERTGGTYSTLKVQPAELEDSGVYFCASSQEPGLVPSPLHFGNGTRLTVT.

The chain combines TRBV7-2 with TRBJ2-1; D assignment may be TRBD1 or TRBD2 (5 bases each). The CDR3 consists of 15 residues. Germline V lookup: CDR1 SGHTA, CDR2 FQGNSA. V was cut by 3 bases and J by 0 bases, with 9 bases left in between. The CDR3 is CASSLSGGSYNEQFF. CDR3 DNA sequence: TGTGCCAGCAGCTTGAGTGGGGGCTCCTACAATGAGCAGTTCTTC.

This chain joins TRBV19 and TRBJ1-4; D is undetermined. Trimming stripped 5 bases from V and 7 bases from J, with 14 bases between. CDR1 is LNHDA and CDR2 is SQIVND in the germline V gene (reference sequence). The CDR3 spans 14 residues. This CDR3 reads CASSFRNPGEKLFF. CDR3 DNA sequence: TGTGCCAGTAGTTTCCGGAATCCTGGTGAAAAACTGTTTTTT.

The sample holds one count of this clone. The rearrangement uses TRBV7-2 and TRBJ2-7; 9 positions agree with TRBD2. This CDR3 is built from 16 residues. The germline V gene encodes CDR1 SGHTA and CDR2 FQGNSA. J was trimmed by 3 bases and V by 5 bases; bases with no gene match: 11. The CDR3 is CASSPGPQRGVYEQYF. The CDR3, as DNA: TGTGCCAGCAGCCCAGGCCCCCAGCGGGGGGTCTACGAGCAGTACTTC.

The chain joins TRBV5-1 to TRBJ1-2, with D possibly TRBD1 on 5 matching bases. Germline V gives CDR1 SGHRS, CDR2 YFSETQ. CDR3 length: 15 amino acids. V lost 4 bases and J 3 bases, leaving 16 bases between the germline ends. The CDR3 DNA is TGCGCCAGCAGCCAGGTACCAGGGATGGACTATGGCTACACCTTC. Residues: CASSQVPGMDYGYTF.